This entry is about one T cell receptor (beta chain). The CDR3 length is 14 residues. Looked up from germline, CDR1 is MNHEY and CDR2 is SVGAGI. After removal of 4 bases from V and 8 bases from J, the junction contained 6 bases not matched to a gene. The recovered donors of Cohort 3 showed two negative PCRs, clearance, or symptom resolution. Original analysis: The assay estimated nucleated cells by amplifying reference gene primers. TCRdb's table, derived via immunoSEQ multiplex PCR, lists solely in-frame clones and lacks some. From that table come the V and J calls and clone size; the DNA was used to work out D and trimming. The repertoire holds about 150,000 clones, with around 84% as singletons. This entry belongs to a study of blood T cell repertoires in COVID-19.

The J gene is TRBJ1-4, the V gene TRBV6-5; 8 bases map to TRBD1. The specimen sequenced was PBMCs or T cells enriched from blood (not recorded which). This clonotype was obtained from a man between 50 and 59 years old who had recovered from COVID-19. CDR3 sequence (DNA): TGTGCCAGCAGTTTCGACAGGGGAGGCGAAAAACTGTTTTTT. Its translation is CASSFDRGGEKLFF.